Listed here are 10 T cell receptor beta chains from one sample, sequenced in a study of CXCR3-negative and CXCR3-positive naive CD8 T cells. The libraries of TRB cDNA were prepared using 5' RACE with UMI labels. No DNA is given; TCRdb re-called the 5' RACE reads and lists each CDR3 protein once. This repertoire includes some 130,000 distinct CDR3 sequences. Sequenced input: naive CXCR3- CD8+ T cells from blood. The subset here: CD45RO-CCR7+CD27+CD95- naive CD8+ T cells lacking CXCR3 (TNR3-). The receptors come from a human donor in good health. Some clones in this sample may be carry-over from other donors' samples.

The genes are TRBV5-1 and TRBJ2-1. The CDR3 has 15 amino acids. Looked up from germline, CDR1 is SGHRS and CDR2 is YFSETQ. CDR3 residues: CASSATDPLYNEQFF.

The rearrangement uses TRBV21-1 and TRBJ2-5; absent DNA, TCRdb's TRBD1 call cannot be checked. TRBV21-1 counts as a pseudogene. The CDR3 consists of 16 residues. Here the CDR3 reads CASRIRDRGPGETQYF.

The chain is built from TRBV12-3 or TRBV12-4 and TRBJ2-1. This CDR3 has 15 amino acids. The CDR3 sequence: CASSHSGEGNNEQFF.

This chain uses TRBV4-2 with TRBJ2-7. The CDR3 consists of 13 residues. Germline CDR1 LGHNA, CDR2 YNFKEQ. The CDR3 spells CASSQVREVEQYF.

The chain couples TRBV2 to TRBJ2-7; TCRdb outputs TRBD1, but without DNA this stays unchecked. CDR1 is SNHLY, CDR2 FYNNEI, per germline. This CDR3 has 13 residues. The CDR3 region is CASVPMGAYEQYF.

The V gene is TRBV7-9, the J gene TRBJ2-1. The CDR3 spans 15 residues. Germline V CDR1 and CDR2: SEHNR, FQNEAQ (reference sequence). CDR3 amino acids: CASGPAGGSYNEQFF.

The chain recombines TRBV13 with TRBJ2-2; the TRBD2 assignment by TCRdb is unverifiable without DNA. The CDR3 contains 16 residues. The germline V gene has CDR1 PRHDT and CDR2 FYEKMQ (reference sequence). CDR3 protein: CASSQNGGLRTGELFF.

The rearrangement joins TRBV7-9 to TRBJ1-1. Per the germline V gene, CDR1 is SEHNR and CDR2 is FQNEAQ (reference sequence). CDR3 size: 13 residues. CDR3 sequence: CASSLNGGAEAFF.

The chain carries TRBV7-3 and TRBJ2-1. The CDR3 covers 15 residues. The V gene's germline CDR1 is SGHTA and CDR2 FQGTGA. The CDR3 sequence is CASSLTNTAYNEQFF.

The chain combines TRBV5-1 with TRBJ2-5. CDR1 SGHRS and CDR2 YFSETQ come from the germline V gene. The CDR3 sequence is 13 residues long. The CDR3 region is CASSLAVEETQYF.